Shown below are 3 T cell receptor beta chains from a single sample sequenced in a study of blood T cells in healthy people across ages. With a J-beta primer mix and a sample-barcoded 5' primer, a second PCR ran roughly 6 to 11 cycles. TCRdb independently ran MiXCR on the 5' RACE reads; one entry per CDR3 protein. The table lists about 700,000 distinct CDR3 sequences, roughly 32% of them singletons. The sample taken for sequencing was blood. All receptors come from an elderly woman in good health.

This clonotype was observed at least ten times. This may come from a read error, since a much larger clone is one base off. The gene calls are TRBV20-1 and TRBJ2-4, with a possible D match to TRBD2 (6 bases). CDR1 and CDR2 from the germline V gene are DFQATT and SNEGSKA (reference sequence). This CDR3 has 12 amino acids. Trimming took off 6 bases at V and 13 bases at J, with 19 bases between the two ends. The CDR3 sequence: CSAPRDCYFQYF. CDR3 DNA sequence: TGCAGTGCGCCCCGGGACTGCTACTTCCAGTACTTC.

This chain uses TRBV7-9 with TRBJ1-6, with a weak D call TRBD1 (5 bases). V lost 5 bases and J lost 10, with 15 bases in between. The CDR3 is 14 amino acids. CDR1 is SEHNR and CDR2 is FQNEAQ in the germline V gene (reference sequence). CDR3 in DNA: TGTGCCAGCAGCGATAGCGGGGGTTGGTCACCCCTCCACTTT. Translation gives CASSDSGGWSPLHF.

The V call is TRBV12-3 or TRBV12-4, the J call TRBJ2-3; a weak D match, TRBD1 (6 bases). The CDR3 contains 12 residues. V was clipped by 6 bases and J by 12 bases, with 16 bases between them. The CDR3 DNA sequence: TGTGCCAGCAGCTCCGGGACACTGTACCAGTATTTT. This encodes CASSSGTLYQYF.